This T cell receptor (beta chain) was documented in a study of radiation and T cells in renal cell carcinoma. The time point is: blood 2 weeks post-SBRT. Treatment of the sample: 15 Gy SBRT to primary tumor, nephrectomy 4 weeks later. The study's findings and limits: From baseline, blood top tumor clonotypes peaked at 2 weeks post-radiation.

With 6 bases removed from V and 8 bases from J, the gap between germline ends came to 24 bases. The CDR3 contains 16 residues. Germline values: CDR1 SGHDT, CDR2 YYEEEE. Data came from immunoSEQ multiplex PCR; TCRdb stores just in-frame clones and leaves some out. The profile shows roughly 150,000 clones, 87% of them singletons. As for this clone: Its antigen remains unknown.

The sequence was collected from a woman aged 45-60 years with renal cell carcinoma. Material: blood, obtained from a patient whose treatment included radiotherapy and nephrectomy. The genes are TRBV5-6 and TRBJ2-1, with TRBD2 as a possible D gene (7 bases). This chain's CDR3 is CASTLAGRGARHEQFF. In DNA, the CDR3 is TGTGCCAGCACCCTGGCTGGCCGGGGGGCGAGGCATGAGCAGTTCTTC.